This TCR beta chain was captured by sequencing in a study of blood T cell repertoires in COVID-19. Study summary: From the United States, Italy and Spain came samples of acute and convalescent COVID-19.

Per the germline V gene, CDR1 is WSHSY and CDR2 is SAAADI. The J segment lost 0 bases and the V segment lost 6 bases, leaving 1 base of the junction unmatched. The CDR3 loop spans 15 amino acids. In the authors' workflow: Amplified reference gene primers provided the basis for estimating nucleated cell counts. Here immunoSEQ multiplex PCR was the method, and the copy in TCRdb shows in-frame clones only, minus some. The V and J calls and clone size are taken from that table; D and trimming were inferred from the DNA. The sample comprises about 210,000 clones, roughly nine tenths of which are singletons, and 0.65% to 0.95% rests with the top ten.

The sequenced sample was peripheral blood. The receptor's source is a woman between 65 and 79 years old with acute or convalescent COVID-19. The V call is TRBV10-2, the J call TRBJ2-2, with 10 bases that match TRBD2. The CDR3 sequence: CASRGLAANTGELFF. As DNA, the CDR3 is TGCGCCAGCAGAGGACTAGCGGCGAACACCGGGGAGCTGTTTTTT.